One sample yielded the 21 T cell receptor beta chains listed below, sequenced in a study of T-cell reconstitution after alpha-beta-depleted transplantation in children (TCRdb year 2016). The treatment or condition label corresponds to: allogeneic hematopoietic cell transplantation with graft depleted of TCRalphabeta T cells and CD19 B cells. The library came from PCR. For sequencing, an Illumina HiSeq 2500 was employed. Molecular barcoding was employed in the preparation of TCR libraries, with unique molecular identifiers being used to normalize TCRbeta repertoire quantification. TCRdb trimmed public reads at Q25 via fastp, called clones via MiXCR and kept in-frame beta chains. One record per CDR3 amino acid sequence lists the most common genes and DNA. A total of 300,000 to 400,000 distinct CDR3 sequences appear in this sample, 15% to 20% of them only once. About 41% of the sample is in the top ten clones.

Sequenced here: PBMCs, mostly from graft donor cells, sampled 360 days after TCRalphabeta/CD19-depleted stem cell transplant. The receptors originated from a male patient aged 2-15 years who had a stem cell transplant for acute lymphoblastic leukemia, so the T cells may come from the graft donor.

A few counts support this clonotype. The chain links TRBV27 to TRBJ1-4, with 9 bases that match TRBD1. V gave up 6 bases and J gave up 6 bases; unmatched junction bases: 5. The CDR3 spans 14 residues. Per germline, CDR1 MNHEY and CDR2 SMNVEV (reference sequence). The CDR3 nucleotides are TGTGCCAGCAGCCGGACAGGGGTTGATGAAAAACTGTTTTTT. It encodes CASSRTGVDEKLFF.

The chain links TRBV29-1 to TRBJ2-5; TRBD1 is a possible D gene (6 bases). In germline, CDR1 is SQVTM, CDR2 ANQGSEA. The ends were cut back, 3 bases at V and 5 bases at J, with 22 bases in the middle. This CDR3 is built from 16 residues. This CDR3 is CSVDASLSGAAETQYF. The CDR3 nucleotides are TGCAGCGTTGACGCGTCATTGTCAGGGGCCGCGGAGACCCAGTACTTC.

This clonotype was seen ten or more times. The chain is built from TRBV3-1 and TRBJ2-7, with 13 bases fitting TRBD2. Unmatched junction bases numbered 7, after V lost 1 base and J lost 7 bases. Germline-derived CDR1 and CDR2 are LGHDT and YNNKEL (reference sequence). The CDR3 runs 16 residues. The CDR3 nucleotides are TGTGCCAGCAGCCAAGTGCCCGGACTAGCGGGAGTTGAGCAGTACTTC. This sequence encodes CASSQVPGLAGVEQYF.

This clonotype was seen a handful of times. The chain joins TRBV28 to TRBJ2-7; D remains unclear. Germline CDR1 MDHEN, CDR2 SYDVKM. This CDR3 comprises 13 residues. V was clipped by 5 bases and J by 5 bases, with 13 bases between them. The CDR3 reads CASSVSNPNEQYF. CDR3 in DNA: TGTGCCAGCAGTGTGTCTAACCCTAACGAGCAGTACTTC.

This clonotype was found many times. The V and J genes are TRBV4-1 and TRBJ2-3, with 7 bases aligning to TRBD2. The CDR3 contains 16 residues. The germline gives CDR1 MGHRA, CDR2 YSYEKL. V was pared by 1 base and J by 1 base, with 5 bases of the junction left unmatched. The CDR3 reads CASSQVTGRGTDTQYF. The CDR3 nucleotides read TGCGCCAGCAGCCAAGTAACTGGGAGGGGCACAGATACGCAGTATTTT.

This clonotype was seen only a few times. The chain has TRBV6-2 or TRBV6-3 and TRBJ2-7; 8 bases line up with TRBD1. CDR1 and CDR2 from the germline V gene are MNHEY and SVGEGT. Unmatched junction bases numbered 10, after V lost 6 bases and J lost 3 bases. This CDR3 is built from 15 residues. Here the CDR3 reads CASSTQGVKRYEQYF. CDR3 nucleotide sequence: TGTGCCAGCAGCACACAGGGGGTCAAGCGCTACGAGCAGTACTTC.

This chain joins TRBV5-6 and TRBJ2-7, with TRBD2 as a possible D gene (6 bases). V lost 0 bases, J lost 3 bases, and 10 bases lay in between. The germline V gene has CDR1 SGHDT and CDR2 YYEEEE. The CDR3 covers 14 residues. The CDR3 region is CASSLAAGHYEQYF. DNA of the CDR3: TGTGCCAGCAGCTTGGCTGCGGGGCACTACGAGCAGTACTTC.

The DNA of the CDR3 is TGTGCCAGCAGCCCTCTAGCGAGAAGCAATGAGCAGTTCTTC. It is translated as CASSPLARSNEQFF. V gene TRBV7-9 combines with J gene TRBJ2-1, with a weak D call TRBD2 (6 bases). This CDR3 is built from 14 residues. The germline V gene has CDR1 SEHNR and CDR2 FQNEAQ (reference sequence). V was cut by 5 bases and J by 6 bases, with 14 bases left in between.

This clonotype appeared many times. The rearrangement uses TRBV4-3 and TRBJ2-3, with a possible D match to TRBD1 (5 bases). This CDR3 has 15 residues. Trimming shortened V by 0 bases and J by 0 bases, and 7 bases separated the two germline ends. Germline CDR1 is LGHNA and CDR2 is YSLEER. In DNA form, the CDR3 reads TGCGCCAGCAGCCAAGACGGACACAGCACAGATACGCAGTATTTT. Amino acids: CASSQDGHSTDTQYF.

This clonotype came up many times. V and J are TRBV12-3 or TRBV12-4 and TRBJ2-3; 11 positions agree with TRBD2. With V trimmed by 0 bases and J by 6 bases, 14 bases remained unmatched. The CDR3 runs to 19 residues. The CDR3 sequence is CASSLALGLAVFRGDTQYF. The CDR3, as DNA: TGTGCCAGCAGTTTAGCTCTGGGACTAGCGGTTTTCAGAGGGGATACGCAGTATTTT.

The chain carries TRBV14 and TRBJ1-2; D remains ambiguous. The length of the CDR3 is 15 residues. Looked up from germline, CDR1 is SGHDN and CDR2 is FVKESK. V lost 5 bases to trimming and J lost 5 bases, with 18 bases between them. The CDR3 region has the DNA TGTGCCAGCAGCTCGCAAGTCCGAGAGGTTTATGGCTACACCTTC. Translation: CASSSQVREVYGYTF.

V usage is TRBV30 and J usage is TRBJ1-1; 7 nucleotides match TRBD1. V was clipped by 8 bases and J by 0 bases; unmatched bases: 3. Germline CDR1 reads GTSNPN; CDR2 reads SVGIG (reference sequence). This CDR3 region has 12 residues. The CDR3 DNA follows: TGTGCCACGGGACAGCTGAACACTGAAGCTTTCTTT. Amino acids: CATGQLNTEAFF.

The chain joins TRBV4-3 to TRBJ2-2; possibly TRBD2 for D (6 bases). Germline values: CDR1 LGHNA, CDR2 YSLEER. The V end lost 0 bases, the J end lost 3 bases, and 17 bases lay between the germline ends. The CDR3 covers 18 residues. The CDR3 here is CASSQDPPGWGDTGELFF. The CDR3 DNA reads TGCGCCAGCAGCCAAGATCCCCCGGGTTGGGGGGACACCGGGGAGCTGTTTTTT.

The gene calls are TRBV6-5 and TRBJ1-6; D might be TRBD1 (6 bases). This CDR3 has 17 residues. The germline V gene encodes CDR1 MNHEY and CDR2 SVGAGI. Trimming pared 0 bases from V and 3 bases from J, leaving 12 bases between. CDR3 DNA sequence: TGTGCCAGCAGTTACTCGAGACAGGCCGGCTATAATTCACCCCTCCACTTT. This encodes CASSYSRQAGYNSPLHF.

The chain uses TRBV4-3 and TRBJ2-3; 8 bases align to TRBD2. The CDR3 consists of 14 residues. Germline CDR1 and CDR2: LGHNA and YSLEER. V trimming: 4 bases; J trimming: 5 bases; junction bases outside the gene matches: 5. This chain's CDR3 is CASSPAGVRDTQYF. The CDR3 nucleotides are TGCGCCAGCAGCCCAGCGGGAGTTCGAGATACGCAGTATTTT.

V is TRBV27 and J is TRBJ2-1; 12 bases agree with TRBD2. Germline V gene data show CDR1 as MNHEY and CDR2 as SMNVEV (reference sequence). CDR3 length: 16 residues. J gave up 6 bases and V 5 bases, and 8 bases lay outside the gene matches. CDR3 nucleotides: TGTGCCAGCAGTAGTCGACTAGCGGGAGTACGCAATGAGCAGTTCTTC. Translated, it gives CASSSRLAGVRNEQFF.

In this sample, this clonotype turned up once. The chain recombines TRBV7-6 with TRBJ2-3; 9 positions match TRBD2. This CDR3 is built from 16 residues. The trim removed 2 bases at V and 0 bases at J, leaving 3 bases unmatched. Germline assignment: CDR1 SGHVS and CDR2 FNYEAQ. This CDR3 reads CASSLPSGASTDTQYF. The CDR3, as DNA: TGTGCCAGCAGCTTACCTAGCGGGGCCAGCACAGATACGCAGTATTTT.

This clonotype was detected only a few times. The CDR3 sequence: CASSQDWRLDSYEQYF. As DNA, the CDR3 is TGCGCCAGCAGCCAAGATTGGCGACTTGACTCCTACGAGCAGTACTTC. The chain carries TRBV4-3 and TRBJ2-7; D call uncertain. Germline CDR1 LGHNA, CDR2 YSLEER. The CDR3 totals 16 residues. V lost 0 bases, J lost 0 bases, and 12 bases lay in between.

The gene calls are TRBV6-1 and TRBJ2-5, with 7 bases fitting TRBD2. Germline V CDR1 and CDR2: MNHNS, SASEGT. CDR3 length: 14 amino acids. Trimming cost V 6 bases and J 2 bases; bases outside gene matches: 6. CDR3 nucleotide sequence: TGTGCCAGCAGGCCGCCGGGACTACAAGAGACCCAGTACTTC. Translated: CASRPPGLQETQYF.

A few counts support this clonotype. The J gene is TRBJ2-5, the V gene TRBV11-2, with a possible D match to TRBD2 (5 bases). The CDR3 is made up of 14 amino acids. Between the trimmed V and J ends, which lost 2 bases and 2 bases, there was a span of 9 bases. Germline V CDR1 and CDR2: SGHAT, FQNNGV. The DNA for the CDR3 is TGTGCCAGCAGCTTAATCCGGGGACAAGAGACCCAGTACTTC. Protein: CASSLIRGQETQYF.

This clonotype was counted at least ten times. The rearrangement joins TRBV15 to TRBJ1-2; the D gene is possibly TRBD1 (5 bases). The CDR3 is made up of 14 amino acids. V was cut by 0 bases and J by 6 bases, with 11 bases left in between. CDR1 LNHNV and CDR2 YYDKDF come from the germline V gene (reference sequence). CDR3 residues: CATSRDVWGDGYTF. The CDR3 nucleotides are TGTGCCACCAGCAGAGACGTTTGGGGGGATGGCTACACCTTC.